A single sample gave rise to the 16 T cell receptor beta chains below, sequenced in a study of CD8+CD57+ T cells in acquired aplastic anemia. Profiles of TCR beta VDJ and CDR3 were generated from a genomic DNA template. TCRdb reprocessed the reads with MiXCR, giving one entry per CDR3 protein. The table shows 200,000 to 250,000 distinct CDR3 sequences, with less than 75% occurring only once. CD8+CD57+ cell expansion had been shown by flow cytometry in patients chosen for sequencing. The sequenced sample consisted of sorted CD4+, CD8+, or CD8+CD57+ T cells (not recorded which) from PBMCs. These receptors were collected from a human donor with aplastic anemia.

This chain uses TRBV7-6 with TRBJ2-3; 7 nucleotides agree with TRBD1. The trim removed 7 bases at V and 6 bases at J, leaving 7 bases unmatched. Germline values: CDR1 SGHVS, CDR2 FNYEAQ. The CDR3 loop spans 13 amino acids. The CDR3 loop reads CASTDRAGDTQYF. CDR3 nucleotide sequence: TGTGCCAGCACAGACAGGGCAGGCGATACGCAGTATTTT.

The chain employs TRBV7-6 and TRBJ2-7; 8 bases are a match to TRBD1. This CDR3 region has 13 residues. Per the germline V gene, CDR1 is SGHVS and CDR2 is FNYEAQ. V gave up 4 bases and J gave up 4 bases; unmatched junction bases: 3. In DNA, the CDR3 is TGTGCCAGCAGCTCAAACAGGGGGTACGAGCAGTACTTC. This sequence encodes CASSSNRGYEQYF.

On this clonotype itself: In this CDR3 the conserved last residue, phenylalanine or tryptophan, is missing, so a read error is likely. No DNA is shown, since the ends of the CDR3 on it are uncertain; the CDR3 is the one TCRdb lists. The V call is TRBV7-3, the J call TRBJ2-1. The CDR3 extends over 13 residues, inclusive of both ends. Germline V CDR1 and CDR2: SGHTA, FQGTGA. CDR3 sequence reads: CASSQGDVNEQLL.

The chain couples TRBV25-1 to TRBJ2-7; D may be TRBD1 (5 bases). The CDR3 consists of 13 residues. Per germline, CDR1 MGHDK and CDR2 SYGVNS. The CDR3 protein is CVEGRKGSSEQYF. Written as DNA, the CDR3 is TGTGTCGAAGGTCGTAAGGGGTCTAGCGAGCAGTACTTC.

The chain recombines TRBV29-1 with TRBJ2-5, with D unclear. Trimming cost V 4 bases and J 5 bases, with 5 bases left between them. The CDR3 contains 10 residues. The germline CDR1 and CDR2 sequences are SQVTM and ANQGSEA. In DNA, the CDR3 is TGCAGCGTTGGGGCGGAGACCCAGTACTTC. Residues: CSVGAETQYF. The complete variable domain, with remaining parts taken from reference TRBV29-1 and TRBJ2-5, reads SAVISQKPSRDICQRGTSLTIQCQVDSQVTMMFWYRQQPGQSLTLIATANQGSEATYESGFVIDKFPISRPNLTFSTLTVSNMSPEDSSIYLCSVGAETQYFGPGTRLLVL.

V usage is TRBV19 and J usage is TRBJ2-1; TRBD2 aligns across 14 bases. The CDR3 totals 15 residues. Germline CDR1 reads LNHDA; CDR2 reads SQIVND (reference sequence). With V trimmed by 5 bases and J by 9 bases, 6 bases remained unmatched. CDR3 sequence reads: CASSPGTSGSVEQFF. CDR3 DNA: TGTGCCAGTAGTCCTGGGACTAGCGGGAGCGTTGAGCAGTTCTTC.

This clonotype was counted many times. This chain connects TRBV7-3 to TRBJ1-5; tentative D call: TRBD1 (6 bases). The V gene lost 7 bases and the J gene lost 2 bases, with 36 bases spanning the gap. The CDR3 is made up of 22 amino acids. CDR1 and CDR2 from the germline V gene are SGHTA and FQGTGA. The CDR3 nucleotides are TGTGCCAGCATCATACCAAGACCCGATCGCGGACAGCCCAATGAAGGCAATCAGCCCCAGCATTTT. Translation: CASIIPRPDRGQPNEGNQPQHF.

J is TRBJ1-2 and V is TRBV9; TRBD1 might be the D (5 bases). V was cut by 0 bases and J by 3 bases, with 9 bases left in between. In germline, CDR1 is SGDLS, CDR2 YYNGEE. CDR3 length: 14 amino acids. The CDR3 DNA follows: TGTGCCAGCAGCGTAGTGACAGAGCACTATGGCTACACCTTC. It specifies CASSVVTEHYGYTF. Drawing the rest from reference TRBV9 and TRBJ1-2, the complete variable domain is DSGVTQTPKHLITATGQRVTLRCSPRSGDLSVYWYQQSLDQGLQFLIQYYNGEERAKGNILERFSAQQFPDLHSELNLSSLELGDSALYFCASSVVTEHYGYTFGSGTRLTVV.

V usage is TRBV29-1 and J usage is TRBJ1-1, with D hard to call. V lost 0 bases, J lost 0 bases, and 5 bases lay in between. The germline V gene has CDR1 SQVTM and CDR2 ANQGSEA. There are 13 residues in the CDR3. This CDR3 reads CSVEDGMNTEAFF. CDR3 DNA: TGCAGCGTTGAAGACGGGATGAACACTGAAGCTTTCTTT.

This clonotype was detected only once. The chain uses TRBV6-4 and TRBJ2-3, with 8 positions matching TRBD2. The CDR3 is 14 amino acids. Germline assignment: CDR1 MRHNA and CDR2 SNTAGT. V lost 4 bases to trimming and J lost 6 bases; unmatched junction nucleotides: 6. CDR3 in amino acids: CASSAVAGQDTQYF. The CDR3 DNA sequence: TGTGCCAGCAGTGCCGTAGCGGGGCAGGATACGCAGTATTTT.

This clonotype was seen at least ten times. CDR3 coding DNA: TGTGCCATCAGCCGAAAAGGGACAGGGCAAACAGATACGCAGTATTTT. Translating gives CAISRKGTGQTDTQYF. The chain is built from TRBV10-3 and TRBJ2-3, with 9 bases fitting TRBD1. V was pared by 6 bases and J by 3 bases, with 10 bases of the junction left unmatched. The length of the CDR3 is 16 residues. Looked up from germline, CDR1 is ENHRY and CDR2 is SYGVKD.

The table lists this clonotype with a few counts. Sequence at one end of the junction differs from germline and may be a read error. The chain recombines TRBV7-7 with TRBJ2-7, with no clear D. Germline V lookup: CDR1 SSHAT, CDR2 FNYEAQ (reference sequence). The CDR3 has 13 residues. The CDR3 reads CASSYTDGYEQYF. For the CDR3, the DNA is TGTGCTAGCAGCTACACGGACGGCTACGAGCAGTACTTC.

The V and J genes are TRBV10-3 and TRBJ2-1; D gene unclear. V lost 8 bases, J lost 7 bases, and 6 bases lay in between. This CDR3 contains 10 residues. Germline V gene sequence: CDR1 ENHRY, CDR2 SYGVKD. The CDR3 region has the DNA TGTGCCATCGGAGAGAATGAGCAGTTCTTC. Its protein is CAIGENEQFF.

This chain uses TRBV9 with TRBJ1-3, with D perhaps TRBD1 (5 bases). Trimming cost V 0 bases and J 0 bases, with 10 bases left between them. The CDR3 loop spans 16 amino acids. Germline CDR1 SGDLS, CDR2 YYNGEE. The CDR3 sequence is CASSVAYRSSGNTIYF. CDR3 DNA sequence: TGTGCCAGCAGCGTAGCTTACAGGTCCTCTGGAAACACCATATATTTT. Full variable domain (remainder filled in from reference TRBV9 and TRBJ1-3): DSGVTQTPKHLITATGQRVTLRCSPRSGDLSVYWYQQSLDQGLQFLIQYYNGEERAKGNILERFSAQQFPDLHSELNLSSLELGDSALYFCASSVAYRSSGNTIYFGEGSWLTVV.

This clonotype was counted many times. The V and J genes are TRBV9 and TRBJ1-5, with 9 bases lining up with TRBD1. The junction had 9 bases not matched to a gene; V was cut back by 4 bases and J by 10 bases. Germline CDR1 is SGDLS and CDR2 is YYNGEE. This CDR3 has 14 residues. The CDR3 loop reads CASSSTGGVGPQHF. In DNA form, the CDR3 reads TGTGCCAGCAGCTCAACAGGGGGCGTGGGTCCCCAGCATTTT. Together with reference TRBV9 and TRBJ1-5, the CDR3 gives the full variable domain: DSGVTQTPKHLITATGQRVTLRCSPRSGDLSVYWYQQSLDQGLQFLIQYYNGEERAKGNILERFSAQQFPDLHSELNLSSLELGDSALYFCASSSTGGVGPQHFGDGTRLSIL.

Only one count was recorded for this clonotype. The CDR3 is CASTLAPGSGYEQYF. DNA of the CDR3: TGTGCCAGCACCCTAGCCCCCGGGAGCGGGTACGAGCAGTACTTC. The rearrangement uses TRBV7-2 and TRBJ2-7, with D possibly being TRBD2 (6 bases). V was cut by 7 bases and J by 4 bases, with 20 bases left in between. This CDR3 is 15 amino acids long. Germline V gene lookup returns CDR1 SGHTA and CDR2 FQGNSA.